There are a few counts of the clone carrying this TCR beta chain. What it binds is not known. This sample was included in a study of blood T cells in healthy people across ages. Study-wide findings and caveats: Naive CD4+ cells and diversity were both higher in long-lived donors than in aged donors.

Staff drew about 10 milliliters of peripheral blood from each donor. With a J-beta primer mix and a sample-barcoded 5' primer, a second PCR ran about 6 to 11 cycles. All samples yielded 2.5 million or more CDR3-containing paired-end reads. Each CDR3 protein gets one entry after TCRdb re-called the 5' RACE reads with MiXCR. The sample holds 650,000 to 1,000,000 distinct CDR3 sequences, under 40% seen once. Germline CDR1 SGHTA, CDR2 FQGNSA. CDR3 length: 15 residues. Trimming removed 5 bases from V and 2 bases from J, with 16 bases in between. V usage is TRBV7-2 and J usage is TRBJ2-7; D is perhaps TRBD2 (5 bases). The source is a man aged 18 to 30 in good health. Input material: blood. The DNA of the CDR3 is TGTGCCAGCAGCGAGAGGGCCCCCATTACCTACGAGCAGTACTTC. It is translated as CASSERAPITYEQYF.